Presented here are 2 T cell receptor beta chains from one specimen sequenced in a study of shared clonotypes between healthy human individuals. Assay: immunoSEQ multiplex PCR; the TCRdb copy retains only in-frame clones and omits some. Of roughly 1,100,000 clones in the sample, about 75% were seen once. The sample consisted of memory CD4+ T cells sorted from blood. Described subset: CD45RA-negative fraction. The receptors derive from a man aged 18 to 35 in good health.

This clone was counted once. The same CDR3 also results from other DNA sequences found in this sample. The rearrangement links TRBV6-1 to TRBJ2-3; 11 nucleotides align to TRBD1. The V gene's germline CDR1 is MNHNS and CDR2 SASEGT. The V segment lost 6 bases and the J segment 5 bases; nucleotides outside the gene matches: 4. CDR3 size: 14 residues. CDR3 residues: CASSGTGGGDTQYF. Written as DNA, the CDR3 is TGTGCCAGCAGCGGGACAGGGGGAGGAGATACGCAGTATTTT.

The gene calls are TRBV4-2 and TRBJ1-2; a weak D match, TRBD1 (5 bases). CDR1 LGHNA and CDR2 YNFKEQ come from the germline V gene. The CDR3 is 21 residues long. The V gene lost 0 bases and the J gene lost 4 bases, with 30 bases spanning the gap. The chain's CDR3 is CASSQDFLGRQGLIQIYGYTF. In DNA form, the CDR3 reads TGTGCCAGCAGCCAAGATTTCCTCGGACGGCAGGGTCTCATCCAGATCTATGGCTACACCTTC.